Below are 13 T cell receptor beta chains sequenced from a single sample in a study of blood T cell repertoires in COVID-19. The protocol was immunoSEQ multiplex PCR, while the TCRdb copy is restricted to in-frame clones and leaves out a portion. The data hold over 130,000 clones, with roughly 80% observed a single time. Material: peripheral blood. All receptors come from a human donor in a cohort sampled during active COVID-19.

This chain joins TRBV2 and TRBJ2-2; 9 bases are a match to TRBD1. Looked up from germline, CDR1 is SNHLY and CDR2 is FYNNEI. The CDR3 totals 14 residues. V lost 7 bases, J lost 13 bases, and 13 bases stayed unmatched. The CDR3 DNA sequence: TGTGCCAGCAACGCACCGGGACAGGGAGGAGCGCTGTTTTTT. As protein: CASNAPGQGGALFF.

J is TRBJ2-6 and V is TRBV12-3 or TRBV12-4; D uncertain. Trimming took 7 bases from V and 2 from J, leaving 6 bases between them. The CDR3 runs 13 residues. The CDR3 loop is CASTLPGANVLTF. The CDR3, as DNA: TGTGCCAGCACCCTTCCTGGGGCCAACGTCCTGACTTTC.

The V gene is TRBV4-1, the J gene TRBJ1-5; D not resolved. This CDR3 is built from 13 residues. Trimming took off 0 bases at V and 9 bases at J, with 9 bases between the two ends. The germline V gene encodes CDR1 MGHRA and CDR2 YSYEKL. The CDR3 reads CASSQDGSRPQHF. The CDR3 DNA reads TGCGCCAGCAGCCAAGACGGGAGCCGGCCCCAGCATTTT.

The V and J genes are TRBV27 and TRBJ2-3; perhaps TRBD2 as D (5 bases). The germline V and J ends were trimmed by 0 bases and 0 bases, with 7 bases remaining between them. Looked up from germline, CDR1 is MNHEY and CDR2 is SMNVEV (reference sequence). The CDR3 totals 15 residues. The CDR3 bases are TGTGCCAGCAGTTTATCGAGAGGGAGCACAGATACGCAGTATTTT. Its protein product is CASSLSRGSTDTQYF.

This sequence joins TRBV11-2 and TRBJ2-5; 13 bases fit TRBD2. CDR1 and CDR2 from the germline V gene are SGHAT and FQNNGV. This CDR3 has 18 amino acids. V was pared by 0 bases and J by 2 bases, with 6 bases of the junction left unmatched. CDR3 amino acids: CASSLDSGTSGEQETQYF. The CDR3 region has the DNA TGTGCCAGCAGCTTAGACTCCGGGACTAGCGGGGAACAAGAGACCCAGTACTTC. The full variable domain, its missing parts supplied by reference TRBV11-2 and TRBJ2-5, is EAGVAQSPRYKIIEKRQSVAFWCNPISGHATLYWYQQILGQGPKLLIQFQNNGVVDDSQLPKDRFSAERLKGVDSTLKIQPAKLEDSAVYLCASSLDSGTSGEQETQYFGPGTRLLVL.

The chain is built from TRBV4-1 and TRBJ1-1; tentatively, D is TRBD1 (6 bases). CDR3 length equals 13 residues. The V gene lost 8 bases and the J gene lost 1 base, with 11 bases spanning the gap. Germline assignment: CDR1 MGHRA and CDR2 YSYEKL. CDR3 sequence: CASAGDKNTEAFF. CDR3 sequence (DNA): TGCGCCAGCGCAGGGGACAAGAACACTGAAGCTTTCTTT.

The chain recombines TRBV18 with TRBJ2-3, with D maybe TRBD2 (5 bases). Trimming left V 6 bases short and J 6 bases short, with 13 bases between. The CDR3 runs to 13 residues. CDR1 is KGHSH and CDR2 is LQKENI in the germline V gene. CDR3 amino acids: CASSSSRGDTQYF. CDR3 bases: TGTGCCAGCTCGTCCTCGAGAGGGGATACGCAGTATTTT.

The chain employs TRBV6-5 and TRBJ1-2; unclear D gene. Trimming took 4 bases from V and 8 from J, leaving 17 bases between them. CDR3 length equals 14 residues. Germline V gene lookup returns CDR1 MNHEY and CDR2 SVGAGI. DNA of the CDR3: TGTGCCAGCAGTTTCCGGGTCGCCGGCGGGGGCTACACCTTC. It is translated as CASSFRVAGGGYTF.

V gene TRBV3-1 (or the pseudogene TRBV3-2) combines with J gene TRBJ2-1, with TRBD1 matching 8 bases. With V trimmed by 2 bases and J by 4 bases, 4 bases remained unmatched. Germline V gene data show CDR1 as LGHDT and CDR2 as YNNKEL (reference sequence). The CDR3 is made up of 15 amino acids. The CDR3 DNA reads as TGTGCCAGCAGCCAATCCGGGACAGGATACAATGAGCAGTTCTTC. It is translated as CASSQSGTGYNEQFF.

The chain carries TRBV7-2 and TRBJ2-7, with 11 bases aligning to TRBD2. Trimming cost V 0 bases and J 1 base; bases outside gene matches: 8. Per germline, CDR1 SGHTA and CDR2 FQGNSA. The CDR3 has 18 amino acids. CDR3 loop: CASSLAKSGTSGSYEQYF. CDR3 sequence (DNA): TGTGCCAGCAGCTTAGCGAAATCCGGGACTAGCGGTTCCTACGAGCAGTACTTC. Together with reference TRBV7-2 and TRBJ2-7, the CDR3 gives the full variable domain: GAGVSQSPSNKVTEKGKDVELRCDPISGHTALYWYRQSLGQGLEFLIYFQGNSAPDKSGLPSDRFSAERTGGSVSTLTIQRTQQEDSAVYLCASSLAKSGTSGSYEQYFGPGTRLTVT.

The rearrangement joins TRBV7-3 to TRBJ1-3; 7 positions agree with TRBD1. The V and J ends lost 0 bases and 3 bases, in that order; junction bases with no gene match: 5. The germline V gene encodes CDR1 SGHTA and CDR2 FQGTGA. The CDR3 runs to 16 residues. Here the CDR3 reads CASSLTRRGLGNTIYF. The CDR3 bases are TGTGCCAGCAGCTTAACGAGGAGGGGGCTTGGAAACACCATATATTTT.

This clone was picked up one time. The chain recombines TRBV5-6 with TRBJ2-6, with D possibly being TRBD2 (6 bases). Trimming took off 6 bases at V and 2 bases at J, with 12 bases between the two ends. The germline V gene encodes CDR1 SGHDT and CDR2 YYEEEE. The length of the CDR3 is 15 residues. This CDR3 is CASIRRVAGANVLTF. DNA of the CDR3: TGTGCCAGCATTAGGAGGGTCGCTGGGGCCAACGTCCTGACTTTC.

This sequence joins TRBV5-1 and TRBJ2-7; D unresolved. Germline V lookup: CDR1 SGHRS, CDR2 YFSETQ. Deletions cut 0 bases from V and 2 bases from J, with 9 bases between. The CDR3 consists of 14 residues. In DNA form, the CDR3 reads TGCGCCAGCAGCTTGGACAGTTTTACCTACGAGCAGTACTTC. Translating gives CASSLDSFTYEQYF.